This T cell receptor (beta chain) was sequenced during a study of identical twins. Study-level results: Cord blood beta clonotypes present at high abundance carried fewer insertions; no such pattern appeared in memory repertoires. Invariant MAIT and iNKT cells could partly confound zero-insertion analyses.

Regarding this clonotype: Its target is unknown.

V lost 3 bases and J lost 7, with 16 bases in between. Germline V gives CDR1 SQVTM, CDR2 ANQGSEA. This CDR3 contains 14 residues. MiXCR, applied by TCRdb to the 5' RACE reads, yields one record per CDR3 protein. The table has about 570,000 distinct CDR3 sequences, nearly 10% seen once. These data were also filed under a second study, of yellow fever vaccine responses in identical twins.

V usage is TRBV29-1 and J usage is TRBJ2-1; TRBD2 might be the D (5 bases). Sample: PBMCs. The receptor comes from a woman between 18 and 29 years old in good health. The DNA of the CDR3 is TGCAGCGTTGAGGTATACGGGAAAGTGAATGAGCAGTTCTTC. This translates into CSVEVYGKVNEQFF.